The rows below give T cell receptor beta chains drawn from one sample of a study of T cell responses to AZD1222 COVID-19 vaccine. Some clones are missing from TCRdb's copy, which holds only in-frame ones; the method was immunoSEQ multiplex PCR. The table lists roughly 100,000 clones, roughly nine tenths of them singletons. Sequencing used peripheral blood, obtained on day 0 of AZD1222 vaccination. The source is an adult in good health. The CDR3 runs from the conserved cysteine through the conserved F or W. D genes are given only for firm matches.

v_call: TRBV20-1; d_call: TRBD2; j_call: TRBJ2-7; cdr3_aa: CSASSSGGRYEQYF
v_call: TRBV3-1/TRBV3-2; d_call: TRBD1; j_call: TRBJ2-5; cdr3_aa: CASSQGGTGAVGTQYF
v_call: TRBV5-1; d_call: -; j_call: TRBJ1-2; cdr3_aa: CASSLMGRENYGYTF
v_call: TRBV6-2/TRBV6-3; d_call: -; j_call: TRBJ1-2; cdr3_aa: CASSYSRVGVVGYTF
v_call: TRBV7-7; d_call: -; j_call: TRBJ2-5; cdr3_aa: CASSGSGQETQYF
v_call: TRBV7-6; d_call: TRBD1; j_call: TRBJ2-2; cdr3_aa: CASRRTGQQNTGELFF
v_call: TRBV7-9; d_call: TRBD2; j_call: TRBJ2-5; cdr3_aa: CASSSGGLAGRETQYF
v_call: TRBV12-3/TRBV12-4; d_call: TRBD1; j_call: TRBJ1-1; cdr3_aa: CASSLGRQGYAFF
v_call: TRBV27; d_call: TRBD1; j_call: TRBJ1-2; cdr3_aa: CASSFLGQGGYTF
v_call: TRBV10-1; d_call: TRBD2; j_call: TRBJ2-7; cdr3_aa: CASSEGRDYEQYF
v_call: TRBV28; d_call: -; j_call: TRBJ1-1; cdr3_aa: CASSSLPNEAFF
v_call: TRBV5-1; d_call: -; j_call: TRBJ2-5; cdr3_aa: CASTGGRKETQYF
v_call: TRBV19; d_call: -; j_call: TRBJ2-3; cdr3_aa: CASSIDHRGTDTQYF
v_call: TRBV3-1/TRBV3-2; d_call: -; j_call: TRBJ2-2; cdr3_aa: CASSQGRRTGELFF
v_call: TRBV11-1; d_call: TRBD1; j_call: TRBJ2-1; cdr3_aa: CASSPHRDSYNEQFF
v_call: TRBV19; d_call: TRBD2; j_call: TRBJ2-1; cdr3_aa: CASSIGAGAYNEQFF
v_call: TRBV10-3; d_call: -; j_call: TRBJ1-2; cdr3_aa: CAIHGGAANYGYTF
v_call: TRBV7-9; d_call: TRBD1; j_call: TRBJ1-1; cdr3_aa: CASSPRPRTGELNTEAFF
v_call: TRBV5-1; d_call: TRBD2; j_call: TRBJ2-7; cdr3_aa: CASSLVLAGGVYEQYF
v_call: TRBV3-1/TRBV3-2; d_call: -; j_call: TRBJ1-2; cdr3_aa: CASSQVLGSNYGYTF
v_call: TRBV4-1; d_call: TRBD2; j_call: TRBJ2-7; cdr3_aa: CASSRTSGGTTYEQYF
v_call: TRBV11-2; d_call: TRBD1; j_call: TRBJ1-2; cdr3_aa: CASSLRTGEDYGYTF
v_call: TRBV3-1/TRBV3-2; d_call: -; j_call: TRBJ1-1; cdr3_aa: CASSQGQKNTEAFF
v_call: TRBV18; d_call: TRBD2; j_call: TRBJ2-3; cdr3_aa: CASSQLAGDTDTQYF
v_call: TRBV2; d_call: -; j_call: TRBJ1-5; cdr3_aa: CASIRDTHQPQHF
v_call: TRBV2; d_call: TRBD2; j_call: TRBJ2-1; cdr3_aa: CASREIAGYNEQFF
v_call: TRBV6-4; d_call: -; j_call: TRBJ2-3; cdr3_aa: CASSDRGLGDTQYF
v_call: TRBV7-6; d_call: TRBD1; j_call: TRBJ2-7; cdr3_aa: CASSPRQGGGEQYF
v_call: TRBV4-3; d_call: TRBD1; j_call: TRBJ1-2; cdr3_aa: CASSQVEGGGYGYTF
v_call: TRBV19; d_call: TRBD1; j_call: TRBJ1-6; cdr3_aa: CASSLQGALVSPLHF
v_call: TRBV6-1; d_call: TRBD2; j_call: TRBJ2-7; cdr3_aa: CASSERLAGAAAQYF
v_call: TRBV28; d_call: -; j_call: TRBJ2-1; cdr3_aa: CASSLEQGLVQFF
v_call: TRBV6-8; d_call: -; j_call: TRBJ1-6; cdr3_aa: CASSYGGAYNNSPLHF
v_call: TRBV30; d_call: -; j_call: TRBJ1-2; cdr3_aa: CAWRQDENYGYTF
v_call: TRBV24-1; d_call: -; j_call: TRBJ1-2; cdr3_aa: CATSEGLGYGYTF
v_call: TRBV28; d_call: -; j_call: TRBJ1-2; cdr3_aa: CASSLEDLYGYTF
v_call: TRBV9; d_call: -; j_call: TRBJ2-6; cdr3_aa: CASSDPGAGLPGANVLTF